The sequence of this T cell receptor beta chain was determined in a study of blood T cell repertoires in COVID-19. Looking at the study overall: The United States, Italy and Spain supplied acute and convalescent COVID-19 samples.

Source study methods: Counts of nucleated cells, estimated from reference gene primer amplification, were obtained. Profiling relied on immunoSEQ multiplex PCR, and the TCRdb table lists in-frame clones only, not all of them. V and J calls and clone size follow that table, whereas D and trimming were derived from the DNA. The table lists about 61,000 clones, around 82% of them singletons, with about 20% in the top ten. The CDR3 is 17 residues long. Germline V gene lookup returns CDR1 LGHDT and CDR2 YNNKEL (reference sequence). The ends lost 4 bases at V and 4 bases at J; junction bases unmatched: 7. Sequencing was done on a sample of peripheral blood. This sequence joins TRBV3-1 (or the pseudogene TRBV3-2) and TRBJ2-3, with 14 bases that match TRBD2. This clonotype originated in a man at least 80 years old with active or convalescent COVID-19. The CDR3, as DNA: TGTGCCAGCAGCCGATCAGGGACTAGCGGGAGTGCAGATACGCAGTATTTT. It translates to CASSRSGTSGSADTQYF.